This T cell receptor (beta chain) was obtained from a study of molecular identifiers for immune sequencing clone quantification. Study as a whole: Replicate runs used RNA from about 19,000 or 110,000 naive CD8 cells, which was split five ways into aliquots, and four of those aliquots were then sequenced.

CDR3 size: 10 residues. In germline, CDR1 is MDHEN, CDR2 SYDVKM. Details on this clonotype: This could be a read error, since a much larger clone is one nucleotide away.

As previously described, bulk TCR libraries were made using listed TCR primers. Each CDR3 protein is one row after TCRdb ran MiXCR on the PCR reads. The repertoire holds fewer than 100,000 distinct CDR3 sequences, with around a fifth as singletons. The chain employs TRBV28 and TRBJ2-7; D gene uncertain. The clonotype originates from a human donor in good health. Some libraries in this study had Jurkat cell RNA spiked in. The sample was naive CD8+ T cells from blood, with Jurkat cell RNA spiked in. Described subset: FACS-sorted CD8+CD4-CCR7+CD45RA+ naive T cells. The CDR3 region is CVVSSYEQYF. The CDR3 bases are TGTGTCGTGAGCTCCTACGAGCAGTACTTC. The full variable domain, rest sourced from reference TRBV28 and TRBJ2-7, is DVKVTQSSRYLVKRTGEKVFLECVQDMDHENMFWYRQDPGLGLRLIYFSYDVKMKEKGDIPEGYSVSREKKERFSLILESASTNQTSMYLCVVSSYEQYFGPGTRLTVT.